This T cell receptor beta chain was recovered during a study of vaccination effects on CD4 cells after COVID-19 (dated by TCRdb to 2022 to 2024). In terms of the full investigation: Each participant received two doses of an mRNA SARS-CoV-2 vaccine, either BNT162b2 or mRNA-1273. SARS-CoV-2 spike-specific CD4+ TCR repertoires from before and after mRNA vaccination were compared in COVID-19 convalescent patients and in infection-naive vaccine recipients. The full study included fewer than eleven COVID-19 convalescent patients and several SARS-CoV-2-naive healthy vaccine recipients. Cultures from other donors in the study were sequenced using the Oncomine TCR Beta short-read assay on an Illumina iSeq 100. The study at large found these results: At late post-vaccination timepoints, both infection-induced and vaccine-induced clones showed marked clonal contraction, consistent with waning T cell responses. Limitations of the study were the small number of convalescent patients and the absence of early post-infection timepoints. Among healthy vaccine recipients, nearly all vaccine-induced clones were SARS-CoV-2 mono-reactive, and only 1 of 255 was cross-reactive with common cold coronaviruses.

On this clone itself: Its cognate antigen has yet to be identified. Base qualities were left out, and no much larger clone turns up one base away.

The library was prepared using the immunoSEQ multiplex PCR assay. TCR beta CDR3 sequencing was performed on DNA from the cultured, isolated CD4+ T cells. As for how the authors treated the data: Non-productive TCR sequences were discarded, and reads were trimmed to the CDR3 region, with only CDR3s of 7 or more amino acids retained. Antigen-specific clonotypes were identified using the MANAFEST web app by comparison of expansion in peptide wells against reference cultures. Positive clones required FDR<0.05 expansion versus reference and all other wells, odds ratio above 5, and frequency above 0.1% in two replicate wells. Clonotypes significantly expanded in SARS-CoV-2 spike wells and in at least one common cold coronavirus spike condition were defined as cross-reactive. Levenshtein distance calculated with the stringdist R package was used to assess CDR3 similarity, and unrooted trees were constructed with ape in R 3.6.1. As stored in TCRdb, this immuneACCESS dataset retains in-frame rearrangements with V and J assigned. A fraction of the clones does not appear; measured against another copy, unresolved V genes explain less than half of the discrepancy, and the remainder lacks a known reason. The D gene and trimming were derived from the DNA, and the V and J assignments and clone size from that table. The sample includes around 63,000 clones, with around 75% observed a single time. The ten largest clones add up to over 3.5% of the sample.

In the ViraFEST assay, PBMC were stimulated with viral peptide pools, and antigen-specific CD4+ T cell clonotypes were then identified by expansion using TCR sequencing. After 10 to 11 days of culture, CD4+ T cells were isolated with the EasySep CD4+ T cell isolation kit. None of the healthy vaccine recipients had a prior SARS-CoV-2 infection, which was confirmed by nucleocapsid antibody tests that came back negative both before and after vaccination. About 2.1 million PBMC per well were cultured in IMDM with about 4.6% human AB serum, 10 IU/ml IL-2 and gentamicin, plus 10 ug/ml peptides. On days 3 and 7, half of the culture medium was replaced with fresh IL-2-containing medium. Unless noted otherwise, every peptide stimulation condition was cultured in triplicate wells. Using Ficoll-Paque Plus gradient centrifugation, PBMC were separated from whole blood and then either used fresh or cryopreserved at -140C. The spike proteins of SARS-CoV-2 and of the common cold coronaviruses HCoV-NL63, HCoV-OC43 and HCoV-229E were spanned by overlapping peptide pools. Genomic DNA was extracted from cultured CD4+ T cells with the QIAamp micro DNA kit.

This sequence was found in a human donor who received a COVID-19 vaccine. This sample comprised CD4+ T cells from PBMCs cultured with HCoV-OC43 spike peptides, obtained before COVID-19 vaccination. Interpreted using the paper, the cell subset or site label stands for: HCoV-OC43 spike overlapping peptide pool stimulation.

The CDR3 in this case is CASSGSNQPQHF. The bases read TGTGCCAGCAGTGGGAGCAATCAGCCCCAGCATTTT. Recombination linked TRBV28 to TRBJ1-5; the D gene remains uncertain. From the cysteine up to the phenylalanine, the CDR3 has a length of 12 residues. The DNA shown is the 36-base CDR3, in frame from base 1. The junction carries 3 bases between V and J, which are trimmed by 5 bases and 1 base respectively. The germline V gene encodes CDR1 MDHEN and CDR2 SYDVKM.